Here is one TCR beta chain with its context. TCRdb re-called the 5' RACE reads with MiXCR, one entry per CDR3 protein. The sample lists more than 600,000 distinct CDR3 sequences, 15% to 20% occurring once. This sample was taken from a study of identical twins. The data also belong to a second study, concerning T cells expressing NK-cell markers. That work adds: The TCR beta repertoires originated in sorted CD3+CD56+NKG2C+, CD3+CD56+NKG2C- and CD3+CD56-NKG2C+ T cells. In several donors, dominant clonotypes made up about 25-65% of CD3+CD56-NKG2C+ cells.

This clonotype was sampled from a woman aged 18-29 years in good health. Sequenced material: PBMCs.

The CDR3 DNA is TGTGCCAGCAGCTTAGGGGAGGGGTTGGGTCAGCCCCAGCATTTT. It codes for CASSLGEGLGQPQHF. This chain connects TRBV7-9 to TRBJ1-5; D is possibly TRBD1 (5 bases). This CDR3 contains 15 residues. Trimming shortened V by 1 base and J by 6 bases, and 13 bases separated the two germline ends. The V gene's germline CDR1 is SEHNR and CDR2 FQNEAQ (reference sequence).